This T cell receptor (beta chain) was retrieved from a study of monozygotic twins with inflammatory bowel disease. Study-level results: IBD patients showed reduced TCRbeta diversity (inverse Simpson) versus healthy co-twins. Variability in patient repertoires may have come partly from differing immunosuppressive treatments.

Concerning this clonotype: Its cognate antigen is unknown.

This CDR3 region has 17 residues. Per germline, CDR1 MNHEY and CDR2 SMNVEV (reference sequence). Staff drew a roughly 2.5 ml blood sample from each donor. From the 5' RACE reads, TCRdb lists one entry per CDR3 protein and no DNA. The table counts around 100,000 distinct CDR3 sequences; 1.9% lies in the top ten. The sample consisted of blood. The clonotype was recovered from a human donor with ulcerative colitis or Crohn's disease, or a healthy co-twin of an affected twin (not recorded which). V and J are TRBV27 and TRBJ1-6; the D call from TCRdb, TRBD1, cannot be confirmed without DNA. CDR3 sequence: CASSNLREKEERSPLHF.